This TCR beta chain appears in the sequencing data of a study of radiation and T cells in renal cell carcinoma. Study context: Nephrectomy followed 15 Gy stereotactic body radiation by 4 weeks. Study conclusions and caveats: In blood, top tumor clones expanded by 2 weeks, shrinking by 4.

For this clone: Its antigen is unidentified.

The CDR3 consists of 15 residues. V gave up 5 bases and J gave up 1 base; unmatched junction bases: 7. Germline loops: CDR1 MDHEN, CDR2 SYDVKM. Time point indicated: blood 2 weeks post-SBRT. Treatment indicated: 15 Gy SBRT to primary tumor, nephrectomy 4 weeks later. The patient's renal cell carcinoma had clear cell pathology. TCRdb's copy holds only in-frame clones and misses some; the assay was immunoSEQ multiplex PCR. Here the sample spans 150,000 to 160,000 clones, 87% being singletons. V is TRBV28 and J is TRBJ1-1, with TRBD1 matching 7 bases. The TCR originated in a woman aged 45-59 years with renal cell carcinoma. The specimen was blood, collected from a patient whose treatment included radiotherapy and nephrectomy. The chain's CDR3 is CASSPWDRKNTEAFF. CDR3 nucleotide sequence: TGTGCCAGCAGTCCCTGGGACAGAAAGAACACTGAAGCTTTCTTT.